The rows below give T cell receptor beta chains drawn from one sample of a study of T cell responses to AZD1222 COVID-19 vaccine. The repertoire was sequenced with immunoSEQ multiplex PCR; TCRdb's copy has only in-frame clones and lacks some. The sample lists 150,000 or so clones; about nine tenths were seen once. Specimen: peripheral blood, collected on day 0 of AZD1222 vaccination. All receptors come from an adult in good health. The CDR3 runs from the conserved cysteine through the conserved F or W. A D gene is named only where the DNA matches it firmly. Clone size is stated in some rows and not others, as once, few, many or a class when expanded.

>TRBJ1-1|TRBV25-1|.|.
CASSEQGNTEAFF
TGTGCCAGCAGTGAACAGGGGAACACTGAAGCTTTCTTT
>TRBJ2-6|TRBV19|.|.
CASRQVDTAGANVLTF
TGTGCCAGTAGACAGGTAGATACGGCTGGGGCCAACGTCCTGACTTTC
>TRBJ1-4|TRBV30|TRBD1|.
CAWKLTGINEKLFF
TGTGCCTGGAAGTTGACAGGGATAAATGAAAAACTGTTTTTT
>TRBJ1-2|TRBV7-9|TRBD1|.
CASSLVHGTGGRGYTF
TGTGCCAGCAGCTTAGTTCATGGGACAGGGGGCCGTGGCTACACCTTC
>TRBJ1-1|TRBV6-5|.|.
CASNRNTGAKTFF
TGTGCCAGCAACCGAAATACGGGGGCTAAAACTTTCTTT
>TRBJ1-5|TRBV24-1|.|.
CATSDGHPGNQPQHF
TGTGCCACCAGTGATGGACACCCGGGGAATCAGCCCCAGCATTTT
>TRBJ1-1|TRBV16|.|.
CASSQLTPDTNTEAFF
TGTGCCAGCAGCCAACTTACGCCGGACACAAACACTGAAGCTTTCTTT
>TRBJ1-5|TRBV7-2|.|.
CASAGSSLSNQPQHF
TGTGCCAGCGCGGGTTCCAGCCTTAGCAATCAGCCCCAGCATTTT
>TRBJ2-1|TRBV3-1/TRBV3-2|.|.
CASSQAGYNEQFF
TGTGCCAGCAGCCAAGCGGGGTACAATGAGCAGTTCTTC
>TRBJ1-2|TRBV25-1|TRBD1|.
CASFGTGNYGYTF
TGTGCCAGCTTCGGGACAGGGAACTATGGCTACACCTTC
>TRBJ2-3|TRBV5-1|.|once
CASSLAGDTDTQYF
TGCGCCAGCAGCTTGGCGGGAGACACAGATACGCAGTATTTT
>TRBJ1-4|TRBV2|.|.
CASSPGLLNEKLFF
TGTGCCAGCAGTCCGGGACTGTTAAATGAAAAACTGTTTTTT
>TRBJ1-1|TRBV7-8|.|.
CASSLAGSRTEAFF
TGTGCCAGCAGCTTAGCGGGGAGTAGGACTGAAGCTTTCTTT
>TRBJ1-4|TRBV6-5|TRBD1|once
CASRGQAANEKLFF
TGTGCCAGCAGAGGACAGGCGGCAAATGAAAAACTGTTTTTT
>TRBJ2-1|TRBV6-6|.|.
CATLKVDARDEQFF
TGTGCCACCCTCAAAGTTGATGCTCGCGATGAGCAGTTCTTC
>TRBJ2-3|TRBV24-1|.|.
CATSRLGSTDTQYF
TGTGCCACCAGTCGCCTAGGCAGCACAGATACGCAGTATTTT
>TRBJ1-2|TRBV24-1|.|.
CATSDPYNPGYTF
TGTGCCACCAGTGACCCATACAACCCAGGCTACACCTTC
>TRBJ1-3|TRBV6-5|.|.
CASPPELSGNTIYF
TGTGCCAGTCCCCCGGAACTTTCTGGAAACACCATATATTTT
>TRBJ1-5|TRBV6-5|.|.
CASSYGRGQPQHF
TGTGCCAGCAGTTACGGCCGAGGTCAGCCCCAGCATTTT
>TRBJ1-2|TRBV27|.|.
CATSGDYGYTF
TGTGCCACCTCCGGCGACTATGGCTACACCTTC
>TRBJ1-5|TRBV28|.|.
CASSLFSSNQPQHF
TGTGCCAGCAGTTTATTTTCCAGCAATCAGCCCCAGCATTTT
>TRBJ2-3|TRBV5-1|.|once
CASSGGGSTDTQYF
TGCGCCAGCAGCGGGGGTGGCAGCACAGATACGCAGTATTTT
>TRBJ1-1|TRBV4-3|.|few
CASSQDSSVNTEAFF
TGCGCCAGCAGCCAAGACAGCTCTGTGAACACTGAAGCTTTCTTT
>TRBJ1-4|TRBV2|TRBD1|.
CASIFGQGAYEKLFF
TGTGCCAGCATTTTCGGACAGGGGGCTTATGAAAAACTGTTTTTT
>TRBJ1-3|TRBV2|TRBD1|.
CASSFGQAPSGNTIYF
TGTGCCAGCAGTTTCGGACAGGCTCCCTCTGGAAACACCATATATTTT
>TRBJ2-1|TRBV5-3|.|.
CARSLTASTATYNEQFF
TGTGCCAGAAGCCTGACAGCTTCTACCGCTACCTACAATGAGCAGTTCTTC
>TRBJ1-6|TRBV19|.|.
CASTIGPDSPLHF
TGTGCCAGTACCATTGGCCCAGATTCACCCCTCCACTTT
>TRBJ1-2|TRBV29-1|.|.
CSVEVWGEGIYGYTF
TGCAGCGTTGAAGTGTGGGGCGAGGGGATTTATGGCTACACCTTC
>TRBJ1-2|TRBV19|.|.
CASQDYYGYTF
TGTGCCAGTCAGGACTACTATGGCTACACCTTC